Detailed here is one T cell receptor beta chain. This study enrolled people aged roughly 18 to 89 from around 26 US geographic areas. Cohort allocation depended upon clinical history that participants reported. This record comes from a study of blood T cell repertoires in COVID-19. Generated by immunoSEQ multiplex PCR, the TCRdb table keeps only in-frame clones and is missing some. In the table there are roughly 150,000 clones, more than 70% of which are singletons. V lost 5 bases and J 4 bases, leaving 15 bases between the germline ends. Germline V gene lookup returns CDR1 SGHNT and CDR2 YYREEE (reference sequence). CDR3 length equals 14 residues.

The rearrangement uses TRBV5-4 and TRBJ1-1; maybe TRBD1 (6 bases). The clonotype comes from a man aged 35 to 55 who had recovered from COVID-19. Sequencing was done on a sample of PBMCs or T cells enriched from blood (not recorded which). DNA of the CDR3: TGTGCCAGCAGAAAACAGGGAGGGAGCACTGAAGCTTTCTTT. Translation gives CASRKQGGSTEAFF.